The clone carrying this TCR beta chain was seen at least ten times. The data were taken from a study of identical twins. In germline, CDR1 is SGHVS, CDR2 FQNEAQ. The CDR3 covers 15 residues. Deletions cut 1 base from V and 5 bases from J, with 15 bases between. One entry per CDR3 protein, called by TCRdb with MiXCR from the 5' RACE reads. The table lists more than 200,000 distinct CDR3 sequences, over 13% of them singletons. The TCR comes from a young woman in good health. Sequenced sample: memory (CD45RO+) T cells sorted from blood. The chain carries TRBV7-8 and TRBJ2-7; D unclear. The CDR3 region has the DNA TGTGCCAGCAGCTTAGTGGCGCGTGCCGTGAACGAGCAGTACTTC. Amino acid sequence: CASSLVARAVNEQYF.